These 16 T cell receptor beta chains were all obtained from the same sample, sequenced in a study of T cell repertoires in cytomegalovirus infection. One entry per CDR3 protein results from TCRdb running MiXCR on the reads. The sample holds roughly 280,000 distinct CDR3 sequences, 9.1% seen once. The specimen was PBMCs. These receptor sequences come from a human donor in good health (CMV status not recorded). Some clones in this sample may be carry-over from other donors' samples.

This clonotype showed up many times. The chain employs TRBV10-1 and TRBJ2-7, with TRBD1 identical over 12 bases. Per the germline V gene, CDR1 is WNHNN and CDR2 is SYGVQD (reference sequence). After removal of 2 bases from V and 12 bases from J, the junction contained 11 bases not matched to a gene. The CDR3 loop spans 15 amino acids. This CDR3 is CASSERSGTGGRWYF. The CDR3 DNA is TGCGCCAGCAGTGAGCGTTCCGGGACAGGGGGCCGGTGGTACTTC.

The sample holds many counts of this clonotype. This rearrangement joins TRBV5-4 to TRBJ2-6; TRBD1 might be the D (6 bases). There are 16 residues in the CDR3. The V and J ends lost 7 bases and 0 bases respectively, with 14 bases between them. CDR1 is SGHNT, CDR2 YYREEE, per germline (reference sequence). The CDR3 spells CASAIGTSSGANVLTF. In DNA form, the CDR3 reads TGTGCCAGCGCGATAGGGACAAGCTCTGGGGCCAACGTCCTGACTTTC.

The V call is TRBV11-2, the J call TRBJ1-5; 7 bases match TRBD1. CDR1 and CDR2 from the germline V gene are SGHAT and FQNNGV. This CDR3 spans 18 amino acids. Trimming took 6 bases from V and 2 from J; bases not matched to a gene: 16. The CDR3 nucleotides are TGTGCCAGCAGTCCTAGGAGGGGGCCACTTATGGGCAATCAGCCCCAGCATTTT. Translation gives CASSPRRGPLMGNQPQHF.

The sample holds a few counts of this clonotype. This sequence joins TRBV7-2 and TRBJ1-1; D is perhaps TRBD1 (6 bases). Germline V gene data show CDR1 as SGHTA and CDR2 as FQGNSA. Trimming removed 4 bases at V and 5 bases at J, with 11 bases between. The CDR3 extends over 13 amino acids. CDR3 protein: CASSSQGGTEAFF. CDR3 bases: TGTGCCAGCAGCTCACAGGGAGGGACTGAAGCTTTCTTT. Using reference TRBV7-2 and TRBJ1-1 for the parts outside the CDR3, the full variable domain is GAGVSQSPSNKVTEKGKDVELRCDPISGHTALYWYRQSLGQGLEFLIYFQGNSAPDKSGLPSDRFSAERTGGSVSTLTIQRTQQEDSAVYLCASSSQGGTEAFFGQGTRLTVV.

This clonotype has just a few counts. The V call is TRBV20-1, the J call TRBJ1-2, with 7 bases aligning to TRBD1. This CDR3 region has 12 residues. CDR1 DFQATT and CDR2 SNEGSKA come from the germline V gene (reference sequence). With 6 bases clipped from V and 3 bases from J, the junction kept 4 bases outside the gene matches. In nucleotides, the CDR3 is TGCAGTGCACCGGGACAGCACTATGGCTACACCTTC. It codes for CSAPGQHYGYTF.

This clonotype was counted at least ten times. The V gene is TRBV25-1, the J gene TRBJ2-5; D unclear. CDR3 size: 16 residues. Per the germline V gene, CDR1 is MGHDK and CDR2 is SYGVNS. V lost 2 bases and J lost 1, with 14 bases in between. The CDR3 DNA is TGTGCCAGCAGTGAACTAGGACCCACCACCCAAGAGACCCAGTACTTC. Protein product: CASSELGPTTQETQYF.

The V and J genes are TRBV19 and TRBJ2-1, with D unclear. The CDR3 is 16 residues long. Germline CDR1 LNHDA, CDR2 SQIVND (reference sequence). The V end lost 6 bases, the J end lost 0 bases, and 15 bases lay between the germline ends. The CDR3: CASSPPEASSYNEQFF. CDR3 coding DNA: TGTGCCAGTAGCCCCCCAGAGGCAAGCTCCTACAATGAGCAGTTCTTC.

This clonotype was seen ten or more times. The genes are TRBV7-2 and TRBJ2-7; D remains unclear. Germline-derived CDR1 and CDR2 are SGHTA and FQGNSA. V lost 1 base and J lost 2, with 15 bases in between. The CDR3 is 16 residues long. CDR3: CASSLDFGGTPYEQYF. The CDR3 coding sequence is TGTGCCAGCAGCTTAGATTTTGGTGGAACCCCCTACGAGCAGTACTTC. Full variable domain (outside the CDR3, taken from reference TRBV7-2 and TRBJ2-7): GAGVSQSPSNKVTEKGKDVELRCDPISGHTALYWYRQSLGQGLEFLIYFQGNSAPDKSGLPSDRFSAERTGGSVSTLTIQRTQQEDSAVYLCASSLDFGGTPYEQYFGPGTRLTVT.

This clonotype occurred many times. V usage is TRBV20-1 and J usage is TRBJ2-6, with 9 bases matching TRBD2. The V gene end was trimmed by 5 bases and the J gene end by 2 bases; junction bases not matched to a gene: 4. This CDR3 region has 15 residues. Looked up from germline, CDR1 is DFQATT and CDR2 is SNEGSKA (reference sequence). CDR3 residues: CSAVAGVPGANVLTF. The CDR3 coding sequence is TGCAGTGCTGTAGCGGGAGTTCCTGGGGCCAACGTCCTGACTTTC.

This chain joins TRBV20-1 and TRBJ2-4; 9 bases fit TRBD2. J was trimmed by 0 bases and V by 0 bases; bases with no gene match: 15. The CDR3 spans 20 residues. Per the germline V gene, CDR1 is DFQATT and CDR2 is SNEGSKA (reference sequence). DNA of the CDR3: TGCAGTGCTAGAGATTCTGGCCGGACTAGCGTCTCTATAGCCAAAAACATTCAGTACTTC. Its protein product is CSARDSGRTSVSIAKNIQYF.

This clonotype was observed a handful of times. The chain couples TRBV30 to TRBJ1-1; a weak D match, TRBD1 (6 bases). V shed 0 bases and J shed 3 bases, with 8 bases lying between them. Germline lookup yields CDR1 GTSNPN and CDR2 SVGIG (reference sequence). This CDR3 region has 13 residues. The chain's CDR3 is CAWSVRGDTEAFF. DNA for the CDR3: TGTGCCTGGAGTGTCAGGGGTGACACTGAAGCTTTCTTT.

There are a few counts of this clonotype. The J gene is TRBJ1-4, the V gene TRBV12-3 or TRBV12-4, with TRBD1 matching 9 bases. The junction had 4 bases not matched to a gene; V was cut back by 6 bases and J by 5 bases. The length of the CDR3 is 14 residues. CDR3 in DNA: TGTGCCAGCAGGACGGACAGGGGAAATGAAAAACTGTTTTTT. This codes for CASRTDRGNEKLFF.

This clonotype came up many times. The rearrangement joins TRBV28 to TRBJ2-3; D ambiguous. Trimming left V 3 bases short and J 5 bases short, with 6 bases between. This CDR3 has 12 residues. CDR1 is MDHEN and CDR2 is SYDVKM in the germline V gene. The CDR3 sequence: CASSFSEDTQYF. CDR3 coding DNA: TGTGCCAGCAGTTTTTCAGAAGATACGCAGTATTTT.

This clonotype showed up many times. The chain joins TRBV7-2 to TRBJ2-7; a possible D gene is TRBD1 (6 bases). Germline V CDR1 and CDR2: SGHTA, FQGNSA. The CDR3 is made up of 14 amino acids. Trimming shortened V by 2 bases and J by 5 bases, and 13 bases separated the two germline ends. For the CDR3, the DNA is TGTGCCAGCAGCTTAATCAGGGGTGCGGACGAGCAGTACTTC. This encodes CASSLIRGADEQYF.

This clonotype was detected many times. This chain connects TRBV7-2 to TRBJ1-1; 7 bases agree with TRBD1. V shed 5 bases, J shed 3 bases, and the junction held 9 bases outside the gene matches. CDR3 length: 15 amino acids. Germline V CDR1 and CDR2: SGHTA, FQGNSA. The CDR3 DNA sequence: TGTGCCAGCAGCGATCGACAGGGTTTGTACACTGAAGCTTTCTTT. Translation: CASSDRQGLYTEAFF.

At least ten counts were recorded for this clonotype. J is TRBJ2-5 and V is TRBV7-2; 14 bases are shared with TRBD2. The CDR3 is made up of 16 amino acids. CDR1 is SGHTA, CDR2 FQGNSA, per germline. V lost 3 bases to trimming and J lost 5 bases; unmatched junction nucleotides: 5. The CDR3 coding sequence is TGTGCCAGCAGCTTTCTGACTAGCGGGGGGGGGGAGACCCAGTACTTC. It specifies CASSFLTSGGGETQYF.